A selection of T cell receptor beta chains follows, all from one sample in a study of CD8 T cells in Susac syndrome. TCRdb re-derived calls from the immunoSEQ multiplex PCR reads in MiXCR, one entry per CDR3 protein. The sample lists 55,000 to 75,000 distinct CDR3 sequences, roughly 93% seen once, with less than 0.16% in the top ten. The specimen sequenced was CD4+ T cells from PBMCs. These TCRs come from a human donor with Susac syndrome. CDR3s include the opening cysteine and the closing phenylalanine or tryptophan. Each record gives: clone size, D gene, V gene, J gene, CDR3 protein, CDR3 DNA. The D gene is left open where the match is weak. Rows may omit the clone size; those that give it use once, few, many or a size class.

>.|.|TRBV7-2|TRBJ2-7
CASSLDSGASPYEQYF
TGTGCCAGCAGCTTGGACTCCGGGGCTAGCCCTTACGAGCAGTACTTC
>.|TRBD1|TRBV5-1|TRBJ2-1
CASSSTGTAYNEQFF
TGCGCCAGCAGCTCGACAGGGACGGCCTACAATGAGCAGTTCTTC
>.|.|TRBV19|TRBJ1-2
CASSQQSNYGYTF
TGTGCCAGTAGCCAACAGAGTAACTATGGCTACACCTTC
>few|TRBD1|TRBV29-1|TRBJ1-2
CSAHRGLLGTNTF
TGCAGCGCCCACAGGGGGCTCTTAGGTACGAACACCTTC
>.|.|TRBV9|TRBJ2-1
CASSAVFGSEQFF
TGTGCCAGCAGCGCCGTCTTCGGGAGTGAGCAGTTCTTC
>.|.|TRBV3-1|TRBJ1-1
CASSQGGAGGEAFF
TGTGCCAGCAGCCAAGGTGGGGCAGGAGGTGAAGCTTTCTTT
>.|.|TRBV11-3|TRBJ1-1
CASSRGRDTEAFF
TGTGCCAGCAGCAGGGGGAGGGATACTGAAGCTTTCTTT
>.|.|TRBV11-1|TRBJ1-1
CASSSGPLRTEAFF
TGTGCCAGCAGCTCCGGACCCCTGCGGACTGAAGCTTTCTTT
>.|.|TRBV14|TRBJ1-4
CASSQVQGRSEKLFF
TGTGCCAGCAGCCAAGTTCAAGGGAGAAGTGAAAAACTGTTTTTT
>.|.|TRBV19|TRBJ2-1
CASSMYRVVNEQFF
TGTGCCAGTAGTATGTACAGGGTGGTCAATGAGCAGTTCTTC
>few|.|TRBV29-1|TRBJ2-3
CSVEVGLAGSDTQYF
TGCAGCGTTGAAGTAGGGCTAGCCGGGTCAGATACGCAGTATTTT
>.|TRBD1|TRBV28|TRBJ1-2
CASKKPGQGYGYTF
TGTGCCAGCAAAAAACCGGGACAGGGATATGGCTACACCTTC
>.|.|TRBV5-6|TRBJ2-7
CASSSGGLSSYEQYF
TGTGCCAGCAGCTCTGGGGGGCTTAGCTCCTACGAGCAGTACTTC
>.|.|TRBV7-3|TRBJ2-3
CASSLRSRGDTQYF
TGTGCCAGCAGCTTAAGATCGCGAGGAGATACGCAGTATTTT
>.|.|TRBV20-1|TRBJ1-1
CSANPGRMNTEAFF
TGCAGTGCTAATCCGGGACGCATGAACACTGAAGCTTTCTTT
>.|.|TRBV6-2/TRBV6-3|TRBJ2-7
CASSVDSLPGREQYF
TGTGCCAGCAGTGTCGACTCACTCCCGGGTCGGGAGCAGTACTTC
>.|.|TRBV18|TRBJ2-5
CASSPRSGGRVQETQYF
TGTGCCAGCTCACCTCGATCGGGGGGCAGGGTCCAAGAGACCCAGTACTTC
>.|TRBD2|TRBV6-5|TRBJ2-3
CATLSGGRTDTQYF
TGTGCCACTCTCTCGGGGGGGCGCACAGATACGCAGTATTTT
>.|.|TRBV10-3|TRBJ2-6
CAITPTEASSGANVLTF
TGTGCCATCACCCCGACGGAGGCCTCCTCTGGGGCCAACGTCCTGACTTTC
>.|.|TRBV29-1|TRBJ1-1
CSVLTGENTEAFF
TGCAGCGTCCTGACAGGAGAGAACACTGAAGCTTTCTTT
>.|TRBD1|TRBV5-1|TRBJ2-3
CASSSTGDTDTQYF
TGCGCCAGCAGCTCGACAGGGGACACAGATACGCAGTATTTT
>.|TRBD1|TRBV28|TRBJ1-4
CASSPTLRTGRSEKLFF
TGTGCCAGCAGCCCAACACTAAGGACAGGGAGGAGTGAAAAACTGTTTTTT
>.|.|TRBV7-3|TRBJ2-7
CASSLTEPTDDEQYF
TGTGCCAGCAGCTTAACGGAACCGACTGACGACGAGCAGTACTTC
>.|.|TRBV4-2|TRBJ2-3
CASSQGRRAGTDTQYF
TGTGCCAGCAGCCAAGGACGTCGGGCGGGCACAGATACGCAGTATTTT
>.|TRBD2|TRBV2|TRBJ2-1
CASRERGNSYNEQFF
TGTGCCAGCAGGGAGCGGGGGAACTCCTACAATGAGCAGTTCTTC
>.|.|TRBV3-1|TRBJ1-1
CASSPPESTEAFF
TGTGCCAGCAGCCCCCCCGAGTCTACTGAAGCTTTCTTT
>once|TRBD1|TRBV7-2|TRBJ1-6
CASRGQVITSPLHF
TGTGCCAGCAGAGGACAGGTTATTACTTCACCCCTCCACTTT
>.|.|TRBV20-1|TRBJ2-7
CSAHGPGWGYEQYF
TGCAGTGCCCACGGACCGGGGTGGGGATACGAGCAGTACTTC
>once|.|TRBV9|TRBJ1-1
CASSVGQVMNTEAFF
TGTGCCAGCAGCGTAGGACAGGTCATGAACACTGAAGCTTTCTTT
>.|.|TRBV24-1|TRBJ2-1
CATSDPGTPYNEQFF
TGTGCCACCAGTGATCCCGGGACTCCCTACAATGAGCAGTTCTTC
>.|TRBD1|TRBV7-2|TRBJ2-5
CASSPDRAETQYF
TGTGCCAGCAGCCCGGACAGGGCTGAGACCCAGTACTTC
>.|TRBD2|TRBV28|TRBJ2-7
CASRVASGGSYEQYF
TGTGCCAGCAGAGTGGCAAGCGGGGGCTCCTACGAGCAGTACTTC
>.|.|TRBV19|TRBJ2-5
CASSISMSGGGQETQYF
TGTGCCAGTTCGATATCTATGTCGGGGGGCGGCCAAGAGACCCAGTACTTC
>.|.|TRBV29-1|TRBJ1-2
CSVGSLRGGYTF
TGCAGCGTTGGATCTTTAAGGGGAGGCTACACCTTC
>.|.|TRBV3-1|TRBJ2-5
CASSQVRVAKETQYF
TGTGCCAGCAGCCAAGTAAGAGTCGCAAAGGAGACCCAGTACTTC
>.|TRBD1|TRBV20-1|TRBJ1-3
CSAIDYRGPGNTIYF
TGCAGTGCTATAGACTACAGGGGGCCCGGAAACACCATATATTTT
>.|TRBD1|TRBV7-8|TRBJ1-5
CASSLQGVRQPQHF
TGTGCCAGCAGCTTACAGGGGGTTCGACAGCCCCAGCATTTT
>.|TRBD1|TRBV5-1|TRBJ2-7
CASSLVQGAYEQYF
TGCGCCAGCAGCTTGGTTCAGGGGGCCTACGAGCAGTACTTC
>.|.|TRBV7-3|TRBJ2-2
CASSSTTNADTGELFF
TGTGCCAGCAGCTCGACAACTAACGCGGACACCGGGGAGCTGTTTTTT
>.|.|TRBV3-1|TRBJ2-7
CASSGIYEQYF
TGTGCCAGCAGCGGAATCTACGAGCAGTACTTC
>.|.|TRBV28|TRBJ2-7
CASSFGWGSYEQYF
TGTGCCAGCAGTTTCGGGTGGGGGTCCTACGAGCAGTACTTC
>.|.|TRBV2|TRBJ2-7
CARGSGPLGLYEQYF
TGTGCCAGAGGATCCGGGCCCCTAGGGCTCTACGAGCAGTACTTC
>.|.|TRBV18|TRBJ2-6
CASSPQGSSGANVLTF
TGTGCCAGCTCACCACAGGGGAGTTCTGGGGCCAACGTCCTGACTTTC
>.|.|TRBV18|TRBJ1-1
CASSPNPIYTEAFF
TGTGCCAGCTCACCAAACCCGATCTACACTGAAGCTTTCTTT
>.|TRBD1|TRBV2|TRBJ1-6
CASSGDRGYNSPLHF
TGTGCCAGCAGTGGGGACAGGGGGTATAATTCACCCCTCCACTTT
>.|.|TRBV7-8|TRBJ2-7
CASSLAPDSEQYF
TGTGCCAGCAGCTTAGCGCCTGATTCCGAGCAGTACTTC
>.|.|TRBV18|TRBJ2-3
CASSQGGSRDTQYF
TGTGCCAGCTCACAAGGGGGGTCAAGGGATACGCAGTATTTT
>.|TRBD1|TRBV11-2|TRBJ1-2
CASSRDRGDGYTF
TGTGCCAGCAGTCGAGACAGGGGTGACGGCTACACCTTC
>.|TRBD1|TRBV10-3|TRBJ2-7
CAISFGQGDYEQYF
TGTGCCATCAGTTTCGGACAGGGTGACTACGAGCAGTACTTC
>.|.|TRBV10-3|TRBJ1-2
CAISSNRRDGYTF
TGTGCCATCAGCTCCAACCGGCGGGACGGCTACACCTTC
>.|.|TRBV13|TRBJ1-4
CASSSRGQGEKLFF
TGTGCCAGCAGCTCGCGGGGGCAGGGCGAAAAACTGTTTTTT
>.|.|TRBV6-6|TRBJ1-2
CASSYERFSNYGYTF
TGTGCCAGCAGTTACGAGAGATTCTCTAACTATGGCTACACCTTC
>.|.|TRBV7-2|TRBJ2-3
CASSLAADPGADTQYF
TGTGCCAGCAGCTTAGCTGCGGACCCGGGGGCAGATACGCAGTATTTT
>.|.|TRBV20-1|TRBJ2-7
CSALREVTYEQYF
TGCAGTGCCCTAAGGGAGGTAACCTACGAGCAGTACTTC
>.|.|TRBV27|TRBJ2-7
CASSRTGRPYEQYF
TGTGCCAGCAGCCGTACGGGCCGTCCCTACGAGCAGTACTTC
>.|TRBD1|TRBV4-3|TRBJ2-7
CASSLNGAGTGSEEQYF
TGCGCCAGCAGCCTTAACGGAGCTGGGACAGGGAGCGAGGAGCAGTACTTC
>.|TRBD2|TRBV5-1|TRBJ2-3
CASSLMGLAGGPVPADTQYF
TGCGCCAGCAGCTTGATGGGACTAGCGGGGGGGCCAGTGCCCGCGGATACGCAGTATTTT
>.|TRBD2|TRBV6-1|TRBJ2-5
CASSALAGGRETQYF
TGTGCCAGCAGTGCACTAGCGGGGGGCCGGGAGACCCAGTACTTC
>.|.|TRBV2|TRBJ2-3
CASSEGAGEDTQYF
TGTGCCAGCAGTGAGGGGGCGGGGGAGGATACGCAGTATTTT